Listed below are T cell receptor beta chains from one sample, sequenced in a study of identical twins. TCRdb re-analysed the 5' RACE reads in MiXCR, keeping a single row per CDR3 protein. Of 550,000 to 800,000 distinct CDR3 sequences listed, 7.1% are singletons. This same sample was also taken into another study, of yellow fever vaccine responses in identical twins.

Sample: PBMCs. The receptor set was obtained from a woman aged 18-35 years in good health. Both conserved end residues are part of each CDR3. D genes are given only for firm matches. The size field is filled for only some rows; it gives once, few, many or a size class.

J gene | clone size | D gene | V gene | CDR3 protein | CDR3 DNA
TRBJ2-6 | . | TRBD2 | TRBV6-6 | CASSPRGAKTSGPLGGANVLTF | TGTGCCAGCAGTCCTCGGGGGGCCAAGACTAGCGGGCCTCTGGGGGGGGCCAACGTCCTGACTTTC
TRBJ1-1 | . | . | TRBV9 | CASSVAGVQGVLF | TGTGCCAGCAGCGTAGCTGGAGTACAGGGCGTACTCTTT
TRBJ1-5 | few | . | TRBV3-1 | CASSQAARRSNQPQHF | TGTGCCAGCAGCCAAGCGGCCCGGCGGAGCAATCAGCCCCAGCATTTT
TRBJ2-1 | . | TRBD2 | TRBV20-1 | CSAGTSGGSGF | TGCAGTGCTGGTACTAGCGGGGGGTCAGGCTTC
TRBJ1-1 | many | . | TRBV4-2 | CASSQLEGEGTEAFF | TGTGCCAGCAGCCAACTCGAGGGGGAAGGCACTGAAGCTTTCTTT
TRBJ2-6 | many | . | TRBV12-3/TRBV12-4 | CAIRLLSGANVLTF | TGTGCCATCCGACTTCTTTCTGGGGCCAACGTCCTGACTTTC
TRBJ2-2 | many | . | TRBV28 | CASSPPGLKTGELFF | TGTGCCAGCAGTCCCCCGGGACTTAAAACCGGGGAGCTGTTTTTT
TRBJ1-1 | few | TRBD1 | TRBV12-3/TRBV12-4 | CASRPGQGWANTEAFF | TGTGCCAGCAGACCGGGACAGGGGTGGGCGAACACTGAAGCTTTCTTT
TRBJ2-2 | many | . | TRBV5-1 | CASSSHGGGELFF | TGCGCCAGCAGCTCGCACGGGGGCGGGGAGCTGTTTTTT
TRBJ2-1 | few | TRBD2 | TRBV6-1 | CASSGRTSGANNEQFF | TGTGCCAGCAGTGGACGGACTAGCGGGGCAAACAATGAGCAGTTCTTC
TRBJ2-7 | many | . | TRBV29-1 | CSVESGYEQYF | TGCAGCGTTGAAAGCGGCTACGAGCAGTACTTC
TRBJ1-4 | . | . | TRBV2 | CASRPRGGLATNEKLFF | TGTGCCAGCAGGCCGAGGGGGGGCCTCGCAACTAATGAAAAACTGTTTTTT
TRBJ2-5 | . | . | TRBV20-1 | CSAPVGPGQETQYF | TGCAGTGCTCCCGTCGGGCCCGGGCAAGAGACCCAGTACTTC
TRBJ2-7 | few | TRBD2 | TRBV7-8 | CASSAREREWYEQYF | TGTGCCAGCAGCGCAAGGGAGCGGGAGTGGTACGAGCAGTACTTC
TRBJ2-4 | . | TRBD1 | TRBV28 | CASRRPTGGEKNIQYF | TGTGCCAGCAGACGTCCGACAGGGGGCGAGAAAAACATTCAGTACTTC
TRBJ1-1 | many | . | TRBV12-3/TRBV12-4 | CASSIGIWTEAFF | TGTGCCAGCAGTATCGGGATTTGGACTGAAGCTTTCTTT
TRBJ1-4 | . | . | TRBV20-1 | CSARMVPGKEKLFF | TGCAGTGCTAGAATGGTGCCCGGGAAGGAAAAACTGTTTTTT
TRBJ2-7 | few | TRBD1 | TRBV28 | CASSTGVRGHSYEQYF | TGTGCCAGCAGTACGGGGGTCAGGGGGCACTCCTACGAGCAGTACTTC
TRBJ2-5 | many | TRBD2 | TRBV5-1 | CASRGTGTTEETQYF | TGCGCCAGCAGGGGTACCGGGACTACCGAAGAGACCCAGTACTTC
TRBJ2-1 | . | TRBD2 | TRBV25-1 | CASSDRRPSGGSYNEQFF | TGTGCCAGCAGTGATCGAAGACCTAGCGGGGGATCCTACAATGAGCAGTTCTTC
TRBJ1-2 | . | TRBD1 | TRBV5-1 | CASSSAWGQGKEANYGYTF | TGCGCCAGCAGCTCGGCATGGGGACAGGGGAAGGAAGCTAACTATGGCTACACCTTC
TRBJ1-4 | many | . | TRBV6-1 | CASSPGGTSNEKLFF | TGTGCCAGCAGTCCGGGGGGCACATCTAATGAAAAACTGTTTTTT
TRBJ2-3 | . | TRBD2 | TRBV5-4 | CASRTSGGARQYF | TGTGCCAGCCGTACTAGCGGGGGTGCAAGGCAGTATTTT
TRBJ1-5 | few | . | TRBV3-1 | CASSQGRGNQPQHF | TGTGCCAGCAGCCAGGGGAGAGGGAATCAGCCCCAGCATTTT
TRBJ1-2 | few | TRBD1 | TRBV6-5 | CASSLLQGADGYTF | TGTGCCAGCAGTTTGTTACAGGGGGCGGATGGCTACACCTTC
TRBJ1-6 | many | . | TRBV5-1 | CASSLEVRGNSPLHF | TGCGCCAGCAGCTTGGAAGTTAGGGGTAATTCACCCCTCCACTTT
TRBJ2-2 | many | . | TRBV12-3/TRBV12-4 | CASSPRSARNTGELFF | TGTGCCAGCAGCCCCCGGTCTGCCCGGAACACCGGGGAGCTGTTTTTT
TRBJ2-3 | . | . | TRBV4-1 | CASSQQIGGTDKQYF | TGCGCCAGCAGCCAACAAATCGGGGGCACAGATAAGCAGTATTTT
TRBJ2-1 | few | TRBD2 | TRBV20-1 | CSASGTSGTEQFF | TGCAGTGCTAGCGGGACTAGCGGCACTGAGCAGTTCTTC
TRBJ2-4 | many | TRBD2 | TRBV4-2 | CASSQVSGTSGIQNIQYF | TGTGCCAGCAGCCAAGTATCCGGGACTAGCGGGATTCAAAACATTCAGTACTTC
TRBJ2-2 | . | TRBD2 | TRBV29-1 | CSVTGLVGAGELFF | TGCAGCGTGACGGGACTAGTGGGCGCCGGGGAGCTGTTTTTT
TRBJ2-1 | few | TRBD2 | TRBV12-3/TRBV12-4 | CASSLPFRTSVVIF | TGTGCCAGCAGTCTACCCTTCCGGACTAGCGTGGTAATCTTC